The rows below give T cell receptor beta chains drawn from one sample of a study of tumor-infiltrating lymphocytes in oesophageal squamous cell carcinoma. TCRdb used MiXCR to reprocess the PCR reads, holding one entry per CDR3 protein. The sample consists of more than 9,500 distinct CDR3 sequences, around 57% of them appearing once. Input material: esophageal tumor tissue. All receptors derive from a female donor with esophageal squamous cell carcinoma. CDR3s include the opening cysteine and the closing phenylalanine or tryptophan. Fields, in order: CDR3 protein, CDR3 DNA, clone size, D gene, V gene, CDR3 length, J gene. A D gene is named only where the DNA matches it firmly. Clone size is not always given. Where it is, it says once, few, many or a class for expanded clones.

cdr3_aa: CASSLEAAQYYEQYF
cdr3_nt: TGTGCCAGCAGCTTAGAGGCGGCCCAGTATTACGAGCAGTACTTC
clone_size: few
d_call: -
v_call: TRBV7-9
cdr3_length: 15
j_call: TRBJ2-7

cdr3_aa: CASSPVTVYNEQYF
cdr3_nt: TGTGCCAGCAGCCCGGTGACCGTCTACAATGAGCAGTACTTC
clone_size: -
d_call: -
v_call: TRBV28
cdr3_length: 14
j_call: TRBJ2-4

cdr3_aa: CASSPRLAGALNEQFF
cdr3_nt: TGTGCCAGCAGCCCGAGACTAGCGGGAGCTCTCAATGAGCAGTTCTTC
clone_size: -
d_call: TRBD2
v_call: TRBV7-4
cdr3_length: 16
j_call: TRBJ2-1

cdr3_aa: CASSAGLPGANVLTF
cdr3_nt: TGTGCCAGCAGCGCCGGACTGCCGGGGGCCAACGTCCTGACTTTC
clone_size: few
d_call: -
v_call: TRBV11-1
cdr3_length: 15
j_call: TRBJ2-6

cdr3_aa: CASSSTDRGTEAFF
cdr3_nt: TGTGCCAGCAGCTCCACTGACAGGGGGACTGAAGCTTTCTTT
clone_size: -
d_call: TRBD1
v_call: TRBV7-6
cdr3_length: 14
j_call: TRBJ1-1

cdr3_aa: CASTFPAAPQYF
cdr3_nt: TGTGCCAGCACCTTCCCAGCAGCCCCGCAGTATTTT
clone_size: -
d_call: -
v_call: TRBV12-3/TRBV12-4
cdr3_length: 12
j_call: TRBJ2-3

cdr3_aa: CASSGGLAGAYNEQYF
cdr3_nt: TGTGCCAGCAGTGGGGGACTAGCGGGAGCCTACAATGAGCAGTACTTC
clone_size: -
d_call: TRBD2
v_call: TRBV6-1
cdr3_length: 16
j_call: TRBJ2-7

cdr3_aa: CASSVWTGGTYEQFF
cdr3_nt: TGTGCCAGCAGCGTATGGACAGGGGGAACCTACGAGCAGTTCTTC
clone_size: -
d_call: TRBD1
v_call: TRBV7-2
cdr3_length: 15
j_call: TRBJ2-1

cdr3_aa: CASSTGLAGGKETQYF
cdr3_nt: TGTGCCAGCAGCACTGGACTAGCGGGAGGGAAAGAGACCCAGTACTTC
clone_size: once
d_call: TRBD2
v_call: TRBV7-6
cdr3_length: 16
j_call: TRBJ2-5

cdr3_aa: CASSPHLGTEAFF
cdr3_nt: TGTGCCAGCAGTCCCCACCTGGGGACTGAAGCTTTCTTT
clone_size: many
d_call: -
v_call: TRBV12-3/TRBV12-4
cdr3_length: 13
j_call: TRBJ1-1

cdr3_aa: CASSLTSGALYNEQFF
cdr3_nt: TGTGCCAGCAGTCTCACTAGCGGAGCACTCTACAATGAGCAGTTCTTC
clone_size: many
d_call: TRBD2
v_call: TRBV27
cdr3_length: 16
j_call: TRBJ2-1

cdr3_aa: CASSVGGGYEQFF
cdr3_nt: TGTGCCAGCAGCGTTGGGGGGGGTTACGAGCAGTTCTTC
clone_size: -
d_call: TRBD2
v_call: TRBV7-9
cdr3_length: 13
j_call: TRBJ2-1

cdr3_aa: CAISESESYEQYF
cdr3_nt: TGTGCCATCAGTGAGTCGGAGTCCTACGAGCAGTACTTC
clone_size: -
d_call: -
v_call: TRBV10-3
cdr3_length: 13
j_call: TRBJ2-7

cdr3_aa: CASRPGVSDGYTF
cdr3_nt: TGTGCCAGCAGGCCAGGTGTTTCCGATGGCTACACCTTC
clone_size: once
d_call: -
v_call: TRBV12-3/TRBV12-4
cdr3_length: 13
j_call: TRBJ1-2

cdr3_aa: CASSPPGTDTQYF
cdr3_nt: TGTGCCAGCAGCCCCCCTGGAACAGATACGCAGTATTTT
clone_size: -
d_call: -
v_call: TRBV7-6
cdr3_length: 13
j_call: TRBJ2-3

cdr3_aa: CASSPKLAGEVVYF
cdr3_nt: TGCGCCAGCAGCCCGAAACTAGCGGGAGAGGTAGTGTACTTC
clone_size: -
d_call: TRBD2
v_call: TRBV5-1
cdr3_length: 14
j_call: TRBJ2-5

cdr3_aa: CASSLSPSNRGDNEQYF
cdr3_nt: TGTGCCAGCAGCTTATCCCCCTCAAACAGGGGGGACAATGAGCAGTACTTC
clone_size: -
d_call: TRBD1
v_call: TRBV7-3
cdr3_length: 17
j_call: TRBJ2-7